Below are 29 T cell receptor beta chains sequenced from a single sample in a study of patients and donors after allogeneic stem cell transplantation. A single record per CDR3 protein comes from TCRdb applying MiXCR to the RT-PCR reads. The data hold some 960,000 distinct CDR3 sequences, with roughly 18% observed a single time. The source material was blood, either unsorted or a sorted T cell fraction (not recorded which). Every receptor here comes from a human donor who was either an allogeneic HSCT recipient or a stem cell or donor lymphocyte infusion donor (not recorded which). It is not recorded whose cells these are; they may come from a transplant donor.

Only a few counts were recorded for this clonotype. V and J are TRBV29-1 and TRBJ2-1, with D possibly TRBD2 on 5 matching bases. Germline lookup yields CDR1 SQVTM and CDR2 ANQGSEA. V lost 3 bases, J lost 8 bases, and 5 bases lay in between. This CDR3 spans 10 amino acids. For the CDR3, the DNA is TGCAGCGTTGAGGGAGATGAGCAGTTCTTC. Protein product: CSVEGDEQFF.

This clonotype was recorded at least ten times. V is TRBV20-1 and J is TRBJ2-2; D call uncertain. This CDR3 region has 10 residues. Germline V gene data show CDR1 as DFQATT and CDR2 as SNEGSKA (reference sequence). Trimming left V 4 bases short and J 10 bases short, with 7 bases between. The CDR3 DNA follows: TGCAGTGCTACAAACGAGGAGCTGTTTTTT. Residues: CSATNEELFF.

This rearrangement joins TRBV2 to TRBJ2-2; 9 nucleotides align to TRBD2. The CDR3 extends over 15 amino acids. Germline V gene data show CDR1 as SNHLY and CDR2 as FYNNEI. V lost 8 bases to trimming and J lost 5 bases; unmatched junction nucleotides: 9. CDR3 DNA: TGTGCCAGCGTCGGCCTAGCGGGACGTACCGGGGAGCTGTTTTTT. This codes for CASVGLAGRTGELFF. Full variable domain (rest looked up from reference TRBV2 and TRBJ2-2): EPEVTQTPSHQVTQMGQEVILRCVPISNHLYFYWYRQILGQKVEFLVSFYNNEISEKSEIFDDQFSVERPDGSNFTLKIRSTKLEDSAMYFCASVGLAGRTGELFFGEGSRLTVL.

This chain connects TRBV5-1 to TRBJ2-3, with D tentatively TRBD2 (6 bases). The V end was cut by 3 bases, the J end by 9 bases, with 8 bases between. The CDR3 has 11 residues. Germline V gene sequence: CDR1 SGHRS, CDR2 YFSETQ. Here the CDR3 DNA reads TGCGCCAGCAGCTCGACTAGGACGCAGTATTTT. Translation: CASSSTRTQYF.

The J gene is TRBJ2-7, the V gene TRBV6-5; no clear D gene. The germline gives CDR1 MNHEY, CDR2 SVGAGI. With 5 bases removed from V and 6 bases from J, the gap between germline ends came to 11 bases. This CDR3 spans 12 amino acids. The CDR3 nucleotides are TGTGCCAGCAGTCGTCGAAGGAGCGAGCAGTACTTC. Encoded protein: CASSRRRSEQYF.

This chain joins TRBV7-8 and TRBJ1-1, with D tentatively TRBD1 (5 bases). CDR3 size: 15 residues. V lost 5 bases and J 1 base, leaving 14 bases between the germline ends. Germline loops: CDR1 SGHVS, CDR2 FQNEAQ. CDR3 DNA sequence: TGTGCCAGCAGCCCAGTTGGAGGGGCGAACACTGAAGCTTTCTTT. It encodes CASSPVGGANTEAFF.

This clonotype was counted once. The V gene is TRBV7-6, the J gene TRBJ2-5, with a weak D call TRBD2 (5 bases). The CDR3 covers 15 residues. Trimming cost V 2 bases and J 4 bases, with 14 bases left between them. The V gene's germline CDR1 is SGHVS and CDR2 FNYEAQ. As DNA, the CDR3 is TGTGCCAGCAGCTTATACGGGGAATCGGGAGAGACCCAGTACTTC. Protein: CASSLYGESGETQYF.

The chain uses TRBV30 and TRBJ2-5; TRBD1 is a possible D gene (5 bases). There are 12 residues in the CDR3. Deletions cut 2 bases from V and 10 bases from J, with 14 bases between. Per the germline V gene, CDR1 is GTSNPN and CDR2 is SVGIG (reference sequence). The CDR3 DNA reads as TGTGCCTGGAGTCCGACAGCTGGCGGCCAGTACTTC. Protein sequence: CAWSPTAGGQYF.

This clonotype has just a few counts. The chain joins TRBV7-9 to TRBJ2-3, with D perhaps TRBD1 (6 bases). Germline V gene data show CDR1 as SEHNR and CDR2 as FQNEAQ (reference sequence). CDR3 length equals 14 residues. V was trimmed by 5 bases and J by 6 bases, leaving 15 bases between them. The CDR3 DNA follows: TGTGCCAGCAGCCAAAGGGGGACGCAGGATACGCAGTATTTT. Translated: CASSQRGTQDTQYF. The full variable domain, its missing parts supplied by reference TRBV7-9 and TRBJ2-3, is DTGVSQNPRHKITKRGQNVTFRCDPISEHNRLYWYRQTLGQGPEFLTYFQNEAQLEKSRLLSDRFSAERPKGSFSTLEIQRTEQGDSAMYLCASSQRGTQDTQYFGPGTRLTVL.

This chain links TRBV24-1 with TRBJ2-2; the D gene is possibly TRBD1 (6 bases). The V gene lost 3 bases and the J gene lost 5 bases, with 15 bases spanning the gap. The CDR3 runs 16 residues. Germline CDR1 is KGHDR and CDR2 is SFDVKD. The CDR3 is CATSDLRDTETGELFF. CDR3 DNA sequence: TGTGCCACCAGTGATCTCCGGGACACCGAAACCGGGGAGCTGTTTTTT.

The rearrangement uses TRBV4-1 and TRBJ2-1, with 9 nucleotides matching TRBD1. The CDR3 runs to 18 residues. V lost 0 bases to trimming and J lost 5 bases; unmatched junction nucleotides: 11. CDR1 MGHRA and CDR2 YSYEKL come from the germline V gene. CDR3 loop: CASSQEGAGTGMDNEQFF. CDR3 in DNA: TGCGCCAGCAGCCAAGAGGGGGCGGGGACAGGGATGGACAATGAGCAGTTCTTC.

The V and J genes are TRBV12-3 or TRBV12-4 and TRBJ2-2; D could derive from TRBD1 or TRBD2 (6 bases each). V was trimmed by 6 bases and J by 5 bases, leaving 16 bases between them. The CDR3 sequence is 15 residues long. CDR3 nucleotide sequence: TGTGCCAGCAGCCCGGGGGCCTCCCCGACCGGGGAGCTGTTTTTT. It translates to CASSPGASPTGELFF.

The chain couples TRBV20-1 to TRBJ2-2; 8 nucleotides agree with TRBD2. The CDR3 is 18 amino acids. Germline V CDR1 and CDR2: DFQATT, SNEGSKA (reference sequence). J lost 2 bases, V lost 0 bases, and 11 bases had no gene match. The CDR3 loop reads CSARDRGGGSRNTGELFF. The CDR3, as DNA: TGCAGTGCTAGAGATAGGGGCGGGGGGTCCCGAAACACCGGGGAGCTGTTTTTT.

This clonotype was observed a few times. The chain joins TRBV7-2 to TRBJ1-2; unclear D gene. The V and J ends lost 1 base and 3 bases respectively, with 9 bases between them. Per the germline V gene, CDR1 is SGHTA and CDR2 is FQGNSA. The CDR3 is 14 amino acids. The CDR3 DNA sequence: TGTGCCAGCAGCTTAGGGGAACGGTACTATGGCTACACCTTC. As protein: CASSLGERYYGYTF.

V and J are TRBV5-1 and TRBJ2-2; 7 positions match TRBD2. V shed 0 bases, J shed 5 bases, and the junction held 7 bases outside the gene matches. The CDR3 is 16 residues long. Germline assignment: CDR1 SGHRS and CDR2 YFSETQ. CDR3 residues: CASSLAGGGMTGELFF. CDR3 DNA sequence: TGCGCCAGCAGCTTGGCCGGGGGAGGGATGACCGGGGAGCTGTTTTTT. The full variable domain, in which reference TRBV5-1 and TRBJ2-2 provide the parts outside the CDR3, is KAGVTQTPRYLIKTRGQQVTLSCSPISGHRSVSWYQQTPGQGLQFLFEYFSETQRNKGNFPGRFSGRQFSNSRSEMNVSTLELGDSALYLCASSLAGGGMTGELFFGEGSRLTVL.

The rearrangement links TRBV4-2 to TRBJ1-4; a weak D match, TRBD1 (5 bases). The CDR3 extends over 15 amino acids. V gave up 1 base and J gave up 6 bases, with 12 bases separating them. CDR1 and CDR2 from the germline V gene are LGHNA and YNFKEQ. Here the CDR3 DNA reads TGTGCCAGCAGCCAAGGGGGAGGGGCTGATGAAAAACTGTTTTTT. Protein product: CASSQGGGADEKLFF.

This clonotype has a handful of counts. This chain joins TRBV18 and TRBJ2-7; 11 positions agree with TRBD1. CDR1 is KGHSH and CDR2 is LQKENI in the germline V gene. The V and J ends lost 6 bases and 5 bases, in that order; junction bases with no gene match: 9. CDR3 length: 15 amino acids. The CDR3 sequence is CASSPWTGGQNEQYF. In DNA form, the CDR3 reads TGTGCCAGCTCGCCCTGGACAGGGGGCCAAAACGAGCAGTACTTC. The variable domain in full, with the rest retrieved from reference TRBV18 and TRBJ2-7, is NAGVMQNPRHLVRRRGQEARLRCSPMKGHSHVYWYRQLPEEGLKFMVYLQKENIIDESGMPKERFSAEFPKEGPSILRIQQVVRGDSAAYFCASSPWTGGQNEQYFGPGTRLTVT.

This clonotype was observed a handful of times. The chain carries TRBV20-1 and TRBJ1-1; TRBD1 is a possible D gene (5 bases). CDR1 DFQATT and CDR2 SNEGSKA come from the germline V gene (reference sequence). The CDR3 sequence is 15 residues long. Trimming removed 2 bases at V and 4 bases at J, with 17 bases between. The DNA of the CDR3 is TGCAGTGCTAGAAATGAGCAGGGAATTATCACTGAAGCTTTCTTT. This translates into CSARNEQGIITEAFF.

This clonotype was recorded a few times. This chain joins TRBV7-9 and TRBJ1-2; D unresolved. Germline assignment: CDR1 SEHNR and CDR2 FQNEAQ (reference sequence). Trimming removed 0 bases at V and 2 bases at J, with 7 bases between. CDR3 size: 14 residues. This chain's CDR3 is CASSLATPNYGYTF. In DNA form, the CDR3 reads TGTGCCAGCAGCTTAGCGACGCCCAACTATGGCTACACCTTC.

This clonotype was observed many times. This chain connects TRBV4-2 to TRBJ2-1, with D unresolved. Trimming stripped 1 base from V and 7 bases from J, with 8 bases between. This CDR3 has 13 amino acids. Per germline, CDR1 LGHNA and CDR2 YNFKEQ. The CDR3 region is CASSQVRRNEQFF. The CDR3 DNA sequence: TGTGCCAGCAGCCAAGTGCGGCGAAATGAGCAGTTCTTC.

Only a few counts were recorded for this clonotype. The V gene is TRBV6-4, the J gene TRBJ2-3; 10 bases are a match to TRBD1. The germline V gene has CDR1 MRHNA and CDR2 SNTAGT. Trimming took 9 bases from V and 4 from J; bases not matched to a gene: 13. The CDR3 extends over 16 amino acids. The chain's CDR3 is CASSPGQGLMADTQYF. Here the CDR3 DNA reads TGTGCCAGTTCACCGGGACAGGGGTTAATGGCAGATACGCAGTATTTT.

The chain's CDR3 is CASRRDRVGEQYF. In DNA form, the CDR3 reads TGTGCCAGCAGGCGGGACAGGGTCGGCGAGCAGTACTTC. The rearrangement links TRBV6-2 or TRBV6-3 to TRBJ2-7, with 9 nucleotides matching TRBD1. This CDR3 has 13 amino acids. V gave up 6 bases and J gave up 6 bases; unmatched junction bases: 6. Germline values: CDR1 MNHEY, CDR2 SVGEGT.

This clonotype showed up just a few times. J is TRBJ1-1 and V is TRBV10-3, with D tentatively TRBD1 (5 bases). Germline V gene lookup returns CDR1 ENHRY and CDR2 SYGVKD. The CDR3 loop spans 12 amino acids. Trimming cost V 9 bases and J 1 base, with 9 bases left between them. The CDR3, as DNA: TGTGCCATGAGGGGCCCGAACACTGAAGCTTTCTTT. This sequence encodes CAMRGPNTEAFF.

This clonotype was seen a few times. The rearrangement uses TRBV7-8 and TRBJ1-1; D may be TRBD1 (5 bases). CDR3 length: 15 residues. Germline V gene sequence: CDR1 SGHVS, CDR2 FQNEAQ. V was clipped by 1 base and J by 1 base, with 10 bases between them. DNA of the CDR3: TGTGCCAGCAGCTTAGTCGGGGGGGAGAACACTGAAGCTTTCTTT. This codes for CASSLVGGENTEAFF. The variable domain in full, with the rest retrieved from reference TRBV7-8 and TRBJ1-1, is GAGVSQSPRYKVAKRGQDVALRCDPISGHVSLFWYQQALGQGPEFLTYFQNEAQLDKSGLPSDRFFAERPEGSVSTLKIQRTQQEDSAVYLCASSLVGGENTEAFFGQGTRLTVV.

This clonotype was detected ten times or more. V usage is TRBV29-1 and J usage is TRBJ2-3; D uncertain. Germline V gene sequence: CDR1 SQVTM, CDR2 ANQGSEA. V was pared by 7 bases and J by 2 bases, with 10 bases between. CDR3 size: 12 residues. The CDR3 DNA reads as TGCAGCGCACCATCCTACACAGATACGCAGTATTTT. Amino acids: CSAPSYTDTQYF.

The chain employs TRBV24-1 and TRBJ2-1; D may be TRBD1 (7 bases). Germline values: CDR1 KGHDR, CDR2 SFDVKD. There are 11 residues in the CDR3. V lost 9 bases and J 10 bases, leaving 12 bases between the germline ends. CDR3 DNA: TGTGCCACCCAATCAGGGGGGGAGCAGTTCTTC. This gives the protein CATQSGGEQFF.

The rearrangement joins TRBV11-2 to TRBJ2-7; D is perhaps TRBD1 (6 bases). The CDR3 loop spans 17 amino acids. V was cut by 0 bases and J by 0 bases, with 15 bases left in between. Germline CDR1 SGHAT, CDR2 FQNNGV. The CDR3 sequence is CASSLDPGTLSSYEQYF. DNA for the CDR3: TGTGCCAGCAGCTTAGATCCCGGGACACTCAGCTCCTACGAGCAGTACTTC.

This clonotype appeared a few times. The chain combines TRBV12-3 or TRBV12-4 with TRBJ1-1, with D unresolved. The CDR3 is made up of 15 amino acids. V was clipped by 1 base and J by 7 bases, with 16 bases between them. The CDR3: CASSLVIGLLGEAFF. The DNA of the CDR3 is TGTGCCAGCAGTTTAGTGATCGGACTGCTTGGTGAAGCTTTCTTT.

This clonotype has at least ten counts. J is TRBJ2-7 and V is TRBV12-3 or TRBV12-4; D is possibly TRBD2 (6 bases). The CDR3 totals 16 residues. V was cut by 6 bases and J by 0 bases, with 18 bases left in between. CDR3 region: CASSFQMGLASYEQYF. CDR3 nucleotides: TGTGCCAGCAGCTTTCAAATGGGACTGGCCTCCTACGAGCAGTACTTC.